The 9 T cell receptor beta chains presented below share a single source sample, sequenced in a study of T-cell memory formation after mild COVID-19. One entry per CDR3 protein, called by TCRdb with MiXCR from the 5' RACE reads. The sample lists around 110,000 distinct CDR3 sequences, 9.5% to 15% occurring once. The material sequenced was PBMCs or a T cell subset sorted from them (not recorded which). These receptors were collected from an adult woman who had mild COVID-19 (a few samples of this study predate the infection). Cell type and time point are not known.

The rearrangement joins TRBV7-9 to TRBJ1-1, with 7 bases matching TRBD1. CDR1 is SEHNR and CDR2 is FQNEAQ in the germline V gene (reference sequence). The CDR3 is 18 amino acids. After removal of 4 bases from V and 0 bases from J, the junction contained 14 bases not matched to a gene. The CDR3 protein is CASSSLGDETGLNTEAFF. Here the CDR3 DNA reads TGTGCCAGCAGCTCTCTGGGCGACGAGACAGGGCTGAACACTGAAGCTTTCTTT.

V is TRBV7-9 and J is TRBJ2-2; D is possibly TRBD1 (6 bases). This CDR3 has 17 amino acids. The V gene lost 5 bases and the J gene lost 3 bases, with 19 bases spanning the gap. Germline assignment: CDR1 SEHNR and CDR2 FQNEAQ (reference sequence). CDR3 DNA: TGTGCCAGCAGCATTCCAGAACGGGACACTCACACCGGGGAGCTGTTTTTT. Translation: CASSIPERDTHTGELFF.

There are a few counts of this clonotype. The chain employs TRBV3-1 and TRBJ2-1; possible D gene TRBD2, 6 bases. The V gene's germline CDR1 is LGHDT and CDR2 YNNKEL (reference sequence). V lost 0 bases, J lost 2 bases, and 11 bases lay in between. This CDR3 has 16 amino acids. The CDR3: CASSQDVGGAYNEQFF. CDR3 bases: TGTGCCAGCAGCCAAGACGTGGGGGGTGCCTACAATGAGCAGTTCTTC.

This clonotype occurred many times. The CDR3 reads CASRAAGSDTQYF. The CDR3 region has the DNA TGTGCCAGCAGAGCAGCGGGATCAGATACGCAGTATTTT. The rearrangement uses TRBV4-2 and TRBJ2-3; 7 bases fit TRBD2. The germline gives CDR1 LGHNA, CDR2 YNFKEQ. V was pared by 6 bases and J by 4 bases, with 4 bases of the junction left unmatched. This CDR3 has 13 residues.

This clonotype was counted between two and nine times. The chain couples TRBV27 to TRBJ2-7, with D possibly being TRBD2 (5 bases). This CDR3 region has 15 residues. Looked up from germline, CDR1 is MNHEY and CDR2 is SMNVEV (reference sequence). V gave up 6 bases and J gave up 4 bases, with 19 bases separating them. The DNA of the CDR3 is TGTGCCAGCAGACAGCGGAATTCCTGGGCATACGAGCAGTACTTC. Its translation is CASRQRNSWAYEQYF.

The DNA for the CDR3 is TGTGCCAGCAGTCCGCGTCCGGTACCCGGCTCCTACGAGCAGTACTTC. Its protein is CASSPRPVPGSYEQYF. V is TRBV27 and J is TRBJ2-7; D not resolved. CDR3 length: 16 amino acids. V was pared by 5 bases and J by 0 bases, with 17 bases between. The germline gives CDR1 MNHEY, CDR2 SMNVEV (reference sequence).

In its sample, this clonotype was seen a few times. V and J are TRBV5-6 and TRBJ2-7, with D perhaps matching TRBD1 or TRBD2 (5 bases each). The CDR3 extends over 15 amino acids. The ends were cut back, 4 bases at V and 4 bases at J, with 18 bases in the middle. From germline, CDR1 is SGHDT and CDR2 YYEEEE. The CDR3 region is CASSPPGRAEYEQYF. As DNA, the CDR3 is TGTGCCAGCAGCCCCCCGGGACGGGCTGAGTACGAGCAGTACTTC.

The CDR3 DNA reads TGTGCCAGCAGCCAGGGACAGGCTGCCTACGAGCAGTACTTC. It codes for CASSQGQAAYEQYF. V usage is TRBV7-8 and J usage is TRBJ2-7; TRBD1 agrees at 8 bases. The CDR3 is 14 residues long. V lost 5 bases to trimming and J lost 2 bases; unmatched junction nucleotides: 5. Germline assignment: CDR1 SGHVS and CDR2 FQNEAQ.

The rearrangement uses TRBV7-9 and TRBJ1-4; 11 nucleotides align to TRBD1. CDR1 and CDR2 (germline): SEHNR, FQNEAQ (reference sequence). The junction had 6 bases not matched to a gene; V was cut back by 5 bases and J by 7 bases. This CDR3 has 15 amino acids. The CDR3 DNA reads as TGTGCCAGCAGCCAAGGGACAGGGGGTGGTGAAAAACTGTTTTTT. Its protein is CASSQGTGGGEKLFF.